The entry below describes one T cell receptor (beta chain). As handled by the study authors: Amplification of reference gene primers was used by the study to estimate nucleated cell counts. This table comes from immunoSEQ multiplex PCR, and its TCRdb copy is limited to in-frame clones, with some not included. V and J calls and clone size follow that table, whereas D and trimming were derived from the DNA. The table lists 85,000 or so clones, about four fifths of them singletons. Germline CDR1 MNHEY, CDR2 SVGAGI. The CDR3 is 12 residues long. Between the trimmed V and J ends, which lost 6 bases and 5 bases, there was a span of 8 bases. The sample comes from a study of blood T cell repertoires in COVID-19.

The TCR was taken from a man older than 75 with acute or convalescent COVID-19. Sequencing was carried out using peripheral blood. The rearrangement uses TRBV6-5 and TRBJ1-5; D call uncertain. The CDR3 sequence: CASRHQDQPQHF. The CDR3 region has the DNA TGTGCCAGCAGGCATCAGGATCAGCCCCAGCATTTT.